This TCR beta chain was recorded in a study of blood T cell repertoires in COVID-19. Overall study context: The United States, Italy and Spain supplied acute and convalescent COVID-19 samples. PBMCs, B-cell-depleted T cells, or T cells provided the cDNA or gDNA that made up the material.

Using immunoSEQ multiplex PCR, the repertoire was profiled, and TCRdb retains in-frame clones only, with some absent. The sample holds about 160,000 clones, 65% to 90% seen once. The sample consisted of peripheral blood. This receptor was obtained from a man between 70 and 80 years old with acute or convalescent COVID-19.

The CDR3 DNA is TGCGCCAGCAGCTTTGGGGTAGCAGGGACCTACGAGCAGTACTTC. Translating gives CASSFGVAGTYEQYF. This sequence joins TRBV5-1 and TRBJ2-7, with TRBD1 as a possible D gene (5 bases). From germline, CDR1 is SGHRS and CDR2 YFSETQ. The CDR3 length is 15 residues. V was shortened by 2 bases and J by 2 bases, with 14 bases between the two germline ends. The whole variable domain, remainder taken from reference TRBV5-1 and TRBJ2-7, is KAGVTQTPRYLIKTRGQQVTLSCSPISGHRSVSWYQQTPGQGLQFLFEYFSETQRNKGNFPGRFSGRQFSNSRSEMNVSTLELGDSALYLCASSFGVAGTYEQYFGPGTRLTVT.